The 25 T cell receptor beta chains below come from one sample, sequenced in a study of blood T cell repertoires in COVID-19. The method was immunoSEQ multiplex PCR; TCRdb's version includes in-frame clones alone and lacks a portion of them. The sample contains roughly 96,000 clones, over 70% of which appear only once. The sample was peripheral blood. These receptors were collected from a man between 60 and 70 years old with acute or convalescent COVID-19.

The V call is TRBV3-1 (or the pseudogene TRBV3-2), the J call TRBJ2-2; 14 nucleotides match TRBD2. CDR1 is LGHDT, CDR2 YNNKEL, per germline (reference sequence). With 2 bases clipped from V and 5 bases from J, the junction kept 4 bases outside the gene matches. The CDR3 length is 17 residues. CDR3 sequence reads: CASSQPGTSGGTGELFF. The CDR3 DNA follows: TGTGCCAGCAGCCAACCGGGGACTAGCGGGGGAACCGGGGAGCTGTTTTTT.

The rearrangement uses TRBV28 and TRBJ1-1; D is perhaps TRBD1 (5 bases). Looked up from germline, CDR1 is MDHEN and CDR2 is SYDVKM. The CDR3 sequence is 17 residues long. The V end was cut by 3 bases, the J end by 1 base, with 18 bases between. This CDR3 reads CASSFGFRVGGNTEAFF. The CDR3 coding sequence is TGTGCCAGCAGTTTTGGCTTCAGGGTAGGCGGGAACACTGAAGCTTTCTTT.

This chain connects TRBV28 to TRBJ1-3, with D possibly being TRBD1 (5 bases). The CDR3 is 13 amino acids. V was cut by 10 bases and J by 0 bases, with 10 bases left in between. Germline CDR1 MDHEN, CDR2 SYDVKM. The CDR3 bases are TGTGCCACCGTCACAGGCTCTGGAAACACCATATATTTT. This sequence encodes CATVTGSGNTIYF.

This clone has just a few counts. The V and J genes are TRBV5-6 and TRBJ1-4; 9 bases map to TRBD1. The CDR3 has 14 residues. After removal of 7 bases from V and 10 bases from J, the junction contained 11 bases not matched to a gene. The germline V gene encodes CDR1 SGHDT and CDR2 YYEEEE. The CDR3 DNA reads TGTGCCAGCCAAGGGACAGGGAACCATGGAAAACTGTTTTTT. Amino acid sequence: CASQGTGNHGKLFF.

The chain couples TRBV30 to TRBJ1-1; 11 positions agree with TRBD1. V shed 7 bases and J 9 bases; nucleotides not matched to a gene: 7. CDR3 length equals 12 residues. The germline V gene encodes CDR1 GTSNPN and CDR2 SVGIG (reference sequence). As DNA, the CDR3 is TGTGCCTCGGGACAGGGGGGCCGTCAAGCTTTCTTT. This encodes CASGQGGRQAFF.

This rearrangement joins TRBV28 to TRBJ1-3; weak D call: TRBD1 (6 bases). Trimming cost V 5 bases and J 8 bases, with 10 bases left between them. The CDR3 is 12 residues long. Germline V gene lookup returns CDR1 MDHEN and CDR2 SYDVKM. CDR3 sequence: CASSLRGDTIYF. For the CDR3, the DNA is TGTGCCAGCAGTCTCAGGGGAGACACCATATATTTT.

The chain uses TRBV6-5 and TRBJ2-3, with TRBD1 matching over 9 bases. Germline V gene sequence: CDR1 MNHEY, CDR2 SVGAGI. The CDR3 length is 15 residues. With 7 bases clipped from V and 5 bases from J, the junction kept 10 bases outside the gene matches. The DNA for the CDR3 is TGTGCCAGCAACCGGGACAGGGATTTCATAGATACGCAGTATTTT. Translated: CASNRDRDFIDTQYF.

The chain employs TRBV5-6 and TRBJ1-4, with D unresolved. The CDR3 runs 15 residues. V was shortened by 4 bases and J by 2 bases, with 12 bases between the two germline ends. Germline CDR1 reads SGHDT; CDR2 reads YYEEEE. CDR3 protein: CASSGDGETNEKLFF. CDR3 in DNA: TGTGCCAGCAGCGGCGACGGGGAGACTAATGAAAAACTGTTTTTT.

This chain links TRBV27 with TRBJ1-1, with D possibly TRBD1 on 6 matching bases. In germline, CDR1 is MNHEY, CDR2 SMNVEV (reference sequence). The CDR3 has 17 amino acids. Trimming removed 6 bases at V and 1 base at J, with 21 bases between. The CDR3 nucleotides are TGTGCCAGCAGCCCGTTTAGTGGGGGCGAGAGGAACACTGAAGCTTTCTTT. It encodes CASSPFSGGERNTEAFF.

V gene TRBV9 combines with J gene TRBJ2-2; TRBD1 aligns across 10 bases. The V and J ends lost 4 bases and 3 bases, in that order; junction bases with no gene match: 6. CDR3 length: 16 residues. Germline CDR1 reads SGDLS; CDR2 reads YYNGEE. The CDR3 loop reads CASSTPGTGDTGELFF. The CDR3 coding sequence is TGTGCCAGCAGCACCCCCGGGACAGGGGACACCGGGGAGCTGTTTTTT.

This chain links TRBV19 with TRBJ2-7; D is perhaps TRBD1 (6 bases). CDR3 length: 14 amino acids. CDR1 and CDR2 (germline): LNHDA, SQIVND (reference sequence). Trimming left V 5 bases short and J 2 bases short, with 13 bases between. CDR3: CASSLQGPTYEQYF. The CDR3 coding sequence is TGTGCCAGTAGTTTACAGGGTCCGACCTACGAGCAGTACTTC. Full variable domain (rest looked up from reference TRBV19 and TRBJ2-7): DGGITQSPKYLFRKEGQNVTLSCEQNLNHDAMYWYRQDPGQGLRLIYYSQIVNDFQKGDIAEGYSVSREKKESFPLTVTSAQKNPTAFYLCASSLQGPTYEQYFGPGTRLTVT.

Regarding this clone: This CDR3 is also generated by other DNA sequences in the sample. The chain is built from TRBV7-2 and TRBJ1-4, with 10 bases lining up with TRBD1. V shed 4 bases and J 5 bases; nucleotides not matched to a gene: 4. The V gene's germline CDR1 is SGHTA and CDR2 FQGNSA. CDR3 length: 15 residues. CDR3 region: CASSSRQGANEKLFF. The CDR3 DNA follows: TGTGCCAGCAGCTCGCGACAGGGGGCAAATGAAAAACTGTTTTTT.

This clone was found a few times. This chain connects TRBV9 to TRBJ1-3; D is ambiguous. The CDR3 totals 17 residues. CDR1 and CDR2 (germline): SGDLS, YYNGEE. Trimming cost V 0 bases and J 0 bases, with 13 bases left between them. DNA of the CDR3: TGTGCCAGCAGCGTAGGGGTAGCTACAAGCTCTGGAAACACCATATATTTT. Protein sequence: CASSVGVATSSGNTIYF.

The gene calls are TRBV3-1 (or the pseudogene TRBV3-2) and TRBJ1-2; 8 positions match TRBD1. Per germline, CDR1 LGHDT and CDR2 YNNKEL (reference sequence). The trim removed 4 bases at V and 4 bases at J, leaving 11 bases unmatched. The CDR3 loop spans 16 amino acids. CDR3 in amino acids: CASSRLGQGGGYGYTF. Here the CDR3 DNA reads TGTGCCAGCAGCCGTCTCGGACAGGGAGGCGGCTATGGCTACACCTTC.

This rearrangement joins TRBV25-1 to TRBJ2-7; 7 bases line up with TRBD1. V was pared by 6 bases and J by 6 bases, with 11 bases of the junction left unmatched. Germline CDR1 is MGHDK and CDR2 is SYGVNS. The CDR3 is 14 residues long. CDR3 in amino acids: CASSPGTEVIEQYF. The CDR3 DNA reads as TGTGCCAGCAGCCCCGGGACAGAAGTAATCGAGCAGTACTTC.

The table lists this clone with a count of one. CDR3 loop: CAIRPGTTNTEAFF. In DNA, the CDR3 is TGTGCCATCAGACCCGGGACAACGAACACTGAAGCTTTCTTT. The chain uses TRBV10-3 and TRBJ1-1, with D possibly being TRBD1 (6 bases). V gave up 6 bases and J gave up 1 base, with 12 bases separating them. The germline V gene encodes CDR1 ENHRY and CDR2 SYGVKD. The CDR3 runs to 14 residues.

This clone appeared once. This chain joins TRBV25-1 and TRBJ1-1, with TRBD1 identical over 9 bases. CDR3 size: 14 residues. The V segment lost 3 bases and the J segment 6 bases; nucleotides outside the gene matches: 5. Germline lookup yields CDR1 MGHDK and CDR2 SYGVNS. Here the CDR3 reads CASSDPQGAAEAFF. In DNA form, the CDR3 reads TGTGCCAGCAGTGACCCACAGGGGGCGGCTGAAGCTTTCTTT. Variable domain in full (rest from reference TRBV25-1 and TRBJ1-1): EADIYQTPRYLVIGTGKKITLECSQTMGHDKMYWYQQDPGMELHLIHYSYGVNSTEKGDLSSESTVSRIRTEHFPLTLESARPSHTSQYLCASSDPQGAAEAFFGQGTRLTVV.

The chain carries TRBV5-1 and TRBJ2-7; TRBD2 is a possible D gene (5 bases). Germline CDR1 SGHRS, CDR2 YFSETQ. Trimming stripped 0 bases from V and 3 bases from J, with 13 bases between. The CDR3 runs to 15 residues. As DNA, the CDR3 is TGCGCCAGCAGCTTGGGGTCGGGGAGTTACTACGAGCAGTACTTC. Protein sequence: CASSLGSGSYYEQYF. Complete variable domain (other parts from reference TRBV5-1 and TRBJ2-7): KAGVTQTPRYLIKTRGQQVTLSCSPISGHRSVSWYQQTPGQGLQFLFEYFSETQRNKGNFPGRFSGRQFSNSRSEMNVSTLELGDSALYLCASSLGSGSYYEQYFGPGTRLTVT.

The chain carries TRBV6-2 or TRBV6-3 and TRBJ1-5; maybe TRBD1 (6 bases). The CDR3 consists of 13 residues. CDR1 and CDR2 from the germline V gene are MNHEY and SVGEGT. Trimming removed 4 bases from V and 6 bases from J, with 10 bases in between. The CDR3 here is CASSSTGLQPQHF. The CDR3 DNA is TGTGCCAGCAGTTCTACAGGGCTTCAGCCCCAGCATTTT.

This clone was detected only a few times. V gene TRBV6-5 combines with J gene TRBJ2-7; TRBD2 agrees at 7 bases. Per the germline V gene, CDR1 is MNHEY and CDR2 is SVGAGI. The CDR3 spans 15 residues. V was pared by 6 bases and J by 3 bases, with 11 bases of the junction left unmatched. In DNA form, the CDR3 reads TGTGCCAGCAGGCCTACTAGCGACCAGATCTACGAGCAGTACGTC. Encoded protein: CASRPTSDQIYEQYV.

CDR3 region: CASSWDTHFIGANVLTF. The CDR3 DNA follows: TGTGCCAGCAGCTGGGACACCCACTTTATTGGGGCCAACGTCCTGACTTTC. This chain connects TRBV7-8 to TRBJ2-6, with D possibly being TRBD1 (6 bases). Germline V gene sequence: CDR1 SGHVS, CDR2 FQNEAQ. There are 17 residues in the CDR3. Trimming removed 4 bases at V and 3 bases at J, with 16 bases between.

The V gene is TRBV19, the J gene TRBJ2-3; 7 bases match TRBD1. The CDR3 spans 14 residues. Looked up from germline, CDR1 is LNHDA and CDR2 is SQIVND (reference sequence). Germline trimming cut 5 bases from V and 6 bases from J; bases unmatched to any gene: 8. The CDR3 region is CASSLRTGADTQYF. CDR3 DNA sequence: TGTGCCAGTAGTCTGCGGACAGGCGCGGATACGCAGTATTTT.

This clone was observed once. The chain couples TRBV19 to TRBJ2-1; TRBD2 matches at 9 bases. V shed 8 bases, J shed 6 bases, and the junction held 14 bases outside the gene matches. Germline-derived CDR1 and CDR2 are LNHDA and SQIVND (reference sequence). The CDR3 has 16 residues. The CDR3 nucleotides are TGTGCCAGTCGCGGGGGGGGATTCCCCCCCACCAATGAGCAGTTCTTC. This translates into CASRGGGFPPTNEQFF.

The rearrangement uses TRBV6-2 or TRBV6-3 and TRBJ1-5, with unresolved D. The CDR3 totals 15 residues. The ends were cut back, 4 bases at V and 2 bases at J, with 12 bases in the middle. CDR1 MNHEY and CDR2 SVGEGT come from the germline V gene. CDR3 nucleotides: TGTGCCAGCAGTTCTGCCCTGAGGGGCAATCAGCCCCAGCATTTT. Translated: CASSSALRGNQPQHF.

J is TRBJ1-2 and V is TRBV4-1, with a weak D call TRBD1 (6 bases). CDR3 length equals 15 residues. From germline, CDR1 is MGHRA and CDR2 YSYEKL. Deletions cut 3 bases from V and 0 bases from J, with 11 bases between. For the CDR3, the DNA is TGCGCCAGCAGCCAGGGGGCTTCCTCTAACTATGGCTACACCTTC. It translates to CASSQGASSNYGYTF.